This TCR beta chain was sequenced in a study of beta chain features in type 1 diabetes. Across the study: Similarity in age, gender and cell yields was seen between patients and healthy donors. Study findings and constraints: Naive, central memory and Treg TCRB repertoires seemed to resemble each other more closely in patients than they did in healthy donors. Insertions at VDJ junctions were less frequent in type 1 diabetes patients. These patients also deleted more nucleotides at the same junctions.

The single heparinised draw taken from each donor contained about 110 mL of blood on average. Germline trimming cut 2 bases from V and 7 bases from J; bases unmatched to any gene: 5. Germline V gene lookup returns CDR1 GTSNPN and CDR2 SVGIG (reference sequence). CDR3 size: 15 residues. The entirety of the isolated RNA underwent reverse transcription, so expressed TCRB transcripts were sequenced. Some clones are missing from TCRdb's copy, which holds only in-frame ones; the method was immunoSEQ multiplex PCR. The repertoire includes about 350,000 clones, 20% of them detected once, and around 0.044% sits in the top ten. This clone was seen a handful of times. As yet, its antigen is unknown. This same CDR3 is encoded by further DNA sequences in the sample.

Sequenced: naive CD4+ T cells from blood. The receptor's source is a woman aged 18-29 years in good health. The rearrangement uses TRBV30 and TRBJ2-1, with 13 bases matching TRBD2. In DNA form, the CDR3 reads TGTGCCTGGAGTCCCGGACTAGCGGGAGTGAATGAGCAGTTCTTC. Translation: CAWSPGLAGVNEQFF.